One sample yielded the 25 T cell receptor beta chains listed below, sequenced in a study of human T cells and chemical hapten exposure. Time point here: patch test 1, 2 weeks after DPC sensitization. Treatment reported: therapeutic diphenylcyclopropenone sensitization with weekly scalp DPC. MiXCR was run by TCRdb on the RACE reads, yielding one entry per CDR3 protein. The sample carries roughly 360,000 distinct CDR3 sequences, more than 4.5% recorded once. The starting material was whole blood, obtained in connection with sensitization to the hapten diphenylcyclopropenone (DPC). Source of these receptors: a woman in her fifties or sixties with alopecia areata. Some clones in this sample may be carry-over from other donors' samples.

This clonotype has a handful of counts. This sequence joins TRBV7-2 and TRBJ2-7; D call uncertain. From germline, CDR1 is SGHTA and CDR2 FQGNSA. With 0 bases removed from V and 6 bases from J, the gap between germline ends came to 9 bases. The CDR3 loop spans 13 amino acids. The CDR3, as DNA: TGTGCCAGCAGCTTAGCGACGGAACGCGAGCAGTACTTC. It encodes CASSLATEREQYF.

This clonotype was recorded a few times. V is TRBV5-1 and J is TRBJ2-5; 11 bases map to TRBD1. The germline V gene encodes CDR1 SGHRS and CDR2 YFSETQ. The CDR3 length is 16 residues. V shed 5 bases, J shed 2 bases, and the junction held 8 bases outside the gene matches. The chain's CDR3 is CASRSPGQGVQETQYF. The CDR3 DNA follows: TGCGCCAGCAGATCCCCGGGACAGGGGGTACAAGAGACCCAGTACTTC. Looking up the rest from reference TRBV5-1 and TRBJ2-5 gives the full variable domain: KAGVTQTPRYLIKTRGQQVTLSCSPISGHRSVSWYQQTPGQGLQFLFEYFSETQRNKGNFPGRFSGRQFSNSRSEMNVSTLELGDSALYLCASRSPGQGVQETQYFGPGTRLLVL.

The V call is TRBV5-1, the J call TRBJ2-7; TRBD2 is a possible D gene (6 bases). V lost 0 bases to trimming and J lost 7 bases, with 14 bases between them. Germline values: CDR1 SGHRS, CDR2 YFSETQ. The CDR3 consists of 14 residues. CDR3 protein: CASSLGDPAGEQYF. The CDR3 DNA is TGCGCCAGCAGCTTGGGAGACCCCGCGGGGGAGCAGTACTTC.

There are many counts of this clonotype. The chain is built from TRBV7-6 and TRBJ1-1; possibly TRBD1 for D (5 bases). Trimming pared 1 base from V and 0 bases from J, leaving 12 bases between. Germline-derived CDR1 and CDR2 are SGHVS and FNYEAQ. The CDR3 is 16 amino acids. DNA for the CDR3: TGTGCCAGCAGCTTAGAGAGAACAGGCGTGAACACTGAAGCTTTCTTT. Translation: CASSLERTGVNTEAFF.

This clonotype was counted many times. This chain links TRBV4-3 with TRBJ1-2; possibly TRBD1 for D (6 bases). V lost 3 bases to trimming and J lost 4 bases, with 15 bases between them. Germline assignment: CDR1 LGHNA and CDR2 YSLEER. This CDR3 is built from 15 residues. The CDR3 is CASSHQGPLTYGYTF. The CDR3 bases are TGCGCCAGCAGCCATCAGGGGCCCCTAACCTATGGCTACACCTTC.

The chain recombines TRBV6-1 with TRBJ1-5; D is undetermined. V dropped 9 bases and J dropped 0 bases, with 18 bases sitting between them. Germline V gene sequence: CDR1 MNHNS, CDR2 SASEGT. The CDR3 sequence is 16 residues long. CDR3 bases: TGTGCCAGAACACCTCTCTACCCATATAGCAATCAGCCCCAGCATTTT. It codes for CARTPLYPYSNQPQHF.

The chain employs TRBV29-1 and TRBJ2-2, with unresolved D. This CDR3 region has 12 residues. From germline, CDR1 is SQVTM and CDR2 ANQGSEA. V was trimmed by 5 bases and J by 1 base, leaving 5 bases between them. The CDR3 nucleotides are TGCAGCGTTCGAGAGAACACCGGGGAGCTGTTTTTT. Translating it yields CSVRENTGELFF.

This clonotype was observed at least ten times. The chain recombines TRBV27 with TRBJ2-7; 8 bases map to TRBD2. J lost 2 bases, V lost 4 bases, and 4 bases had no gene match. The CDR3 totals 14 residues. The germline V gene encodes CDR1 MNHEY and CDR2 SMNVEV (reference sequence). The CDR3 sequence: CASSSGLGPYEQYF. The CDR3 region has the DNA TGTGCCAGCAGTTCGGGACTAGGGCCCTACGAGCAGTACTTC.

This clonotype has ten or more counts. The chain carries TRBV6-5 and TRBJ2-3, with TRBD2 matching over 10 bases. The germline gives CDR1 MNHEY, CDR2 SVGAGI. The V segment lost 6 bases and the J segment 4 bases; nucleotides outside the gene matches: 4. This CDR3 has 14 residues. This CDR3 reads CASSGTSAPDTQYF. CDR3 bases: TGTGCCAGCAGCGGGACTAGCGCTCCAGATACGCAGTATTTT.

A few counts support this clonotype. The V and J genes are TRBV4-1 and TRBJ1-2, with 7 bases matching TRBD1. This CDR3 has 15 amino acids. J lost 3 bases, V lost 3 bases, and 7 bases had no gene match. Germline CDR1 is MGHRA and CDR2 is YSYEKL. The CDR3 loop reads CASSQAHQGDYGYTF. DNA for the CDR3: TGCGCCAGCAGCCAGGCTCACCAGGGGGACTATGGCTACACCTTC.

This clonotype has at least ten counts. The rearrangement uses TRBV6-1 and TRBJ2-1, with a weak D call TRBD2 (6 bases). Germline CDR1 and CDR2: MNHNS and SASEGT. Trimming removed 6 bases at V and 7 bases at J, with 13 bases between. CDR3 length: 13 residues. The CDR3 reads CASRGLARNEQFF. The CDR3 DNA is TGTGCCAGCAGGGGCCTAGCGCGAAATGAGCAGTTCTTC.

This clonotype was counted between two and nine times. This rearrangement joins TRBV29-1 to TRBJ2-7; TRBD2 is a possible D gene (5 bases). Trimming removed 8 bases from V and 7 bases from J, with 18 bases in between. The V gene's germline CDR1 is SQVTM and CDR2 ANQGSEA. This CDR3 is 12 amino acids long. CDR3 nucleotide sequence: TGCAGCACCACCCCGGGATTGGGGGAGCAGTACTTC. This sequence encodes CSTTPGLGEQYF.

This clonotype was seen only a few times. The CDR3 nucleotides read TGTGCCAGCAGCGTAGAGGGGGCGAGTAATTCACCCCTCCACTTT. Translating it yields CASSVEGASNSPLHF. The rearrangement links TRBV9 to TRBJ1-6, with 7 bases that match TRBD1. V shed 0 bases, J shed 6 bases, and the junction held 3 bases outside the gene matches. Germline V gene sequence: CDR1 SGDLS, CDR2 YYNGEE. The CDR3 covers 15 residues.

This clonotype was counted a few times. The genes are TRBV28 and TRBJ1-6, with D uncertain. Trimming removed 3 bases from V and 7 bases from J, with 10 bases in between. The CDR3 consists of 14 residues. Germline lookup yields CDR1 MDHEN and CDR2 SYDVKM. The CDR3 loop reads CASSLRERNSPLHF. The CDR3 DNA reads TGTGCCAGCAGTTTGAGAGAGCGAAATTCACCCCTCCACTTT. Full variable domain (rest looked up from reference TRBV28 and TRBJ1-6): DVKVTQSSRYLVKRTGEKVFLECVQDMDHENMFWYRQDPGLGLRLIYFSYDVKMKEKGDIPEGYSVSREKKERFSLILESASTNQTSMYLCASSLRERNSPLHFGNGTRLTVT.

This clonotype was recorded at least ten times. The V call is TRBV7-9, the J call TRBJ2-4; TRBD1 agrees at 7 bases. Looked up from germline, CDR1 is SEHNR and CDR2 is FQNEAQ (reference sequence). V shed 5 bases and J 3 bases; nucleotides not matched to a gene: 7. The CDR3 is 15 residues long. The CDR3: CASSLDRVNKNIQYF. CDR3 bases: TGTGCCAGCAGCCTCGACAGGGTAAACAAAAACATTCAGTACTTC.

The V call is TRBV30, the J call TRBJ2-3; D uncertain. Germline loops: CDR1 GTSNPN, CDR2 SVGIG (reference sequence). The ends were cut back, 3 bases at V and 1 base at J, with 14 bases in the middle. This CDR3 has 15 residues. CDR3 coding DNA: TGTGCCTGGAGCCCCCTGCTGCCCCGCACAGATACGCAGTATTTT. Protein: CAWSPLLPRTDTQYF.

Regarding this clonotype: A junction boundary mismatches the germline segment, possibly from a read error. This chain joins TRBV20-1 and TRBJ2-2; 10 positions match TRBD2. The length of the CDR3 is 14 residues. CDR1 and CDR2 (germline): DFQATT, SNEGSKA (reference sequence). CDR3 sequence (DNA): TGCAGTGTTGGTAGCGGGAGGAGCACCAGGGAGCTGTTTTTT. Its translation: CSVGSGRSTRELFF.

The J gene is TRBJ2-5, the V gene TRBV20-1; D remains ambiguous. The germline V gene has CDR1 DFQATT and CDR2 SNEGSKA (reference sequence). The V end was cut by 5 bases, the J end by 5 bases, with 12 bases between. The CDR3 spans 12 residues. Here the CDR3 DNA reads TGCAGTGCTGGGAACGCCGGTGAGACCCAGTACTTC. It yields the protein CSAGNAGETQYF.

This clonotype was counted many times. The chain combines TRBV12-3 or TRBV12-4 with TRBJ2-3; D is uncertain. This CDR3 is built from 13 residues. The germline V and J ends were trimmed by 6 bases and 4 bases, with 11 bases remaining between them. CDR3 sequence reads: CASSPTGSDTQYF. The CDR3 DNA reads TGTGCCAGCAGCCCTACGGGTTCAGATACGCAGTATTTT.

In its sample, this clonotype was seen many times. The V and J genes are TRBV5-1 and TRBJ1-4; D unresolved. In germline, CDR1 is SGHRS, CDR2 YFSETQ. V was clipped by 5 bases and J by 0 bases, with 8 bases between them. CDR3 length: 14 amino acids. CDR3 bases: TGCGCCAGCAGAGAAGTTGCAACTAATGAAAAACTGTTTTTT. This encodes CASREVATNEKLFF.

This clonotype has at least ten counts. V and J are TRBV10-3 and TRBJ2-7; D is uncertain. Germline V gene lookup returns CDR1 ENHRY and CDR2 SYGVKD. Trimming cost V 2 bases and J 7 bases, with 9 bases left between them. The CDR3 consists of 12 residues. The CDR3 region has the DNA TGTGCCATCAGTGAGATAAGCGTGGAGCAGTACTTC. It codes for CAISEISVEQYF.

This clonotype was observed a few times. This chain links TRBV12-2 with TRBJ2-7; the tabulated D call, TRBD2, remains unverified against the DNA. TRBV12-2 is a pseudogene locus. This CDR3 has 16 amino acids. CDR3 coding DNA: TGTGCAAGTCGCTACCACAAACCCCAAGGGCAGCACGAGCAGTACTTC. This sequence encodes CASRYHKPQGQHEQYF.

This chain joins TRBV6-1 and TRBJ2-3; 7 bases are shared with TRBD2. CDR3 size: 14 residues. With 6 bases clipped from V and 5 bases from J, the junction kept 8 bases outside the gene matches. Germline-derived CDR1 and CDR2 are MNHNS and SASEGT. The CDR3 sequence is CASRGGNSGDTQYF. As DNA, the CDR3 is TGTGCCAGCAGGGGAGGGAACTCAGGAGATACGCAGTATTTT.

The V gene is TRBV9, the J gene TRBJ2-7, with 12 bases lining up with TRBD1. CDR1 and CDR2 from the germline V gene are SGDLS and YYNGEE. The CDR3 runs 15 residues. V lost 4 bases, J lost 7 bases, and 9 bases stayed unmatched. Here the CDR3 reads CASSLRGDRGREQYF. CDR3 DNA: TGTGCCAGCAGCCTCCGAGGGGACAGGGGGCGTGAGCAGTACTTC.

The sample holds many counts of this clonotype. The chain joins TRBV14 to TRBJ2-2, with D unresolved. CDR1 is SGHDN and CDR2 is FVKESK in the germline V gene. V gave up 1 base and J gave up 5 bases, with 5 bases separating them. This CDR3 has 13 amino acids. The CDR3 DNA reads TGTGCCAGCAGCCAAGGCGGTACCGGGGAGCTGTTTTTT. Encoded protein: CASSQGGTGELFF.